This T cell receptor beta chain was obtained from a study of blood T cell repertoires in COVID-19. Across the whole study: Specimens from acute and convalescent COVID-19 originated in the United States, Italy and Spain.

Authors' analysis steps: From reference gene primer amplification, estimates of nucleated cell counts were derived. The table came from immunoSEQ multiplex PCR; TCRdb's copy has only in-frame clones and leaves some out. That table furnishes V, J and clone size, whereas the DNA furnished D and trimming. This sample has around 200,000 clones, with approximately 87% found just once. This TCR derives from a man in his 70s with active or convalescent COVID-19. Sequenced material: peripheral blood.

The CDR3 reads CASSRGRVQGLDYEQYF. The CDR3 nucleotides are TGTGCCAGCAGCCGAGGAAGGGTTCAGGGTTTAGACTACGAGCAGTACTTC. The chain is built from TRBV14 and TRBJ2-7; tentatively, D is TRBD1 (5 bases). Deletions cut 4 bases from V and 3 bases from J, with 22 bases between. This CDR3 region has 17 residues. The germline CDR1 and CDR2 sequences are SGHDN and FVKESK.